Shown below are 28 T cell receptor beta chains from a single sample sequenced in a study of T cell changes during pregnancy in multiple sclerosis. The protocol was immunoSEQ multiplex PCR, while the TCRdb copy is restricted to in-frame clones and leaves out a portion. This sample has about 36,000 clones; more than 75% occur once, and the top ten carry about 0.5%. This material consisted of CD4+ T cells from peripheral blood mononuclear cells, taken in the first trimester of pregnancy. All receptors come from a female donor with multiple sclerosis, enrolled in a pregnancy study.

V is TRBV11-2 and J is TRBJ2-1; 7 nucleotides align to TRBD2. Germline CDR1 reads SGHAT; CDR2 reads FQNNGV. This CDR3 spans 14 amino acids. V trimming: 4 bases; J trimming: 10 bases; junction bases outside the gene matches: 10. The chain's CDR3 is CASSSLGGSGEQFF. In nucleotides, the CDR3 is TGTGCCAGCAGCTCGCTGGGGGGGTCCGGGGAGCAGTTCTTC.

The chain combines TRBV25-1 with TRBJ2-7, with TRBD2 matching 8 bases. With 4 bases clipped from V and 3 bases from J, the junction kept 8 bases outside the gene matches. There are 15 residues in the CDR3. Germline V gene lookup returns CDR1 MGHDK and CDR2 SYGVNS. The CDR3 DNA reads as TGTGCCAGCAGTGTTAGCGGGGCCGGGAACTACGAGCAGTACTTC. Its protein is CASSVSGAGNYEQYF.

This chain uses TRBV6-1 with TRBJ2-7; tentatively, D is TRBD2 (6 bases). V was shortened by 0 bases and J by 4 bases, with 10 bases between the two germline ends. The CDR3 has 14 amino acids. CDR1 and CDR2 from the germline V gene are MNHNS and SASEGT. In nucleotides, the CDR3 is TGTGCCAGCAGTGAAGCCGGGGGTGAATACGAGCAGTACTTC. It codes for CASSEAGGEYEQYF.

This CDR3 reads CASSDRRDASQPQHF. The CDR3, as DNA: TGTGCCAGCAGTGACAGGAGGGATGCGTCTCAGCCCCAGCATTTT. The chain links TRBV6-4 to TRBJ1-5; D is ambiguous. The CDR3 loop spans 15 amino acids. CDR1 is MRHNA and CDR2 is SNTAGT in the germline V gene. Between the trimmed V and J ends, which lost 2 bases and 6 bases, there was a span of 14 bases.

The chain joins TRBV7-9 to TRBJ2-7; TRBD1 aligns across 7 bases. V was pared by 2 bases and J by 0 bases, with 1 base of the junction left unmatched. The CDR3 extends over 14 amino acids. Germline V CDR1 and CDR2: SEHNR, FQNEAQ (reference sequence). Written as DNA, the CDR3 is TGTGCCAGCAGCTTAACAGGGGTCTCCTACGAGCAGTACTTC. Translated: CASSLTGVSYEQYF. Drawing the rest from reference TRBV7-9 and TRBJ2-7, the complete variable domain is DTGVSQNPRHKITKRGQNVTFRCDPISEHNRLYWYRQTLGQGPEFLTYFQNEAQLEKSRLLSDRFSAERPKGSFSTLEIQRTEQGDSAMYLCASSLTGVSYEQYFGPGTRLTVT.

This chain links TRBV7-2 with TRBJ2-2; tentative D call: TRBD1 (6 bases). CDR1 and CDR2 from the germline V gene are SGHTA and FQGNSA. CDR3 size: 15 residues. Trimming took 5 bases from V and 0 from J, leaving 10 bases between them. The CDR3 nucleotides are TGTGCCAGCAGCCTACAGGGACCGAACACCGGGGAGCTGTTTTTT. This gives the protein CASSLQGPNTGELFF.

This clone showed up just a few times. The chain recombines TRBV18 with TRBJ2-2; 8 bases are shared with TRBD1. CDR3 length: 18 amino acids. Germline lookup yields CDR1 KGHSH and CDR2 LQKENI. The trim removed 6 bases at V and 1 base at J, leaving 13 bases unmatched. The CDR3 DNA reads as TGTGCCAGCTCGATCCTACCAACGGGACAGGAGAACACCGGGGAGCTGTTTTTT. It encodes CASSILPTGQENTGELFF.

This clone appeared once. The V gene is TRBV6-1, the J gene TRBJ2-7; D is undetermined. The CDR3 loop spans 17 amino acids. In germline, CDR1 is MNHNS, CDR2 SASEGT. Trimming removed 1 base at V and 2 bases at J, with 18 bases between. The CDR3 DNA reads as TGTGCCAGCAGTGAAGGCCCCCCTAACAGTGCACCCTACGAGCAGTACTTC. This sequence encodes CASSEGPPNSAPYEQYF.

The V and J genes are TRBV23-1 and TRBJ2-7; TRBD1 matches 9 bases. TRBV23-1 is reported as an ORF; its role is uncertain. With 0 bases clipped from V and 2 bases from J, the junction kept 5 bases outside the gene matches. This CDR3 spans 16 amino acids. CDR3 loop: CASSQSGQGLTYEQYF. In DNA form, the CDR3 reads TGCGCCAGCAGTCAATCGGGACAGGGTCTCACCTACGAGCAGTACTTC.

The J gene is TRBJ1-2, the V gene TRBV5-1, with no clear D. Trimming stripped 4 bases from V and 0 bases from J, with 16 bases between. The length of the CDR3 is 16 residues. The germline V gene encodes CDR1 SGHRS and CDR2 YFSETQ. The CDR3 reads CASSPSGWVANYGYTF. Written as DNA, the CDR3 is TGCGCCAGCAGCCCCTCGGGTTGGGTAGCTAACTATGGCTACACCTTC.

The chain has TRBV6-1 and TRBJ1-1; a possible D gene is TRBD1 (6 bases). The V end was cut by 8 bases, the J end by 1 base, with 11 bases between. This CDR3 has 13 residues. The germline gives CDR1 MNHNS, CDR2 SASEGT. The CDR3 DNA is TGTGCCAGCCAGGGGCCCCGGAACACTGAAGCTTTCTTT. Translating it yields CASQGPRNTEAFF.

V and J are TRBV10-2 and TRBJ2-7, with 8 bases that match TRBD2. Germline trimming cut 3 bases from V and 2 bases from J; bases unmatched to any gene: 3. CDR1 and CDR2 (germline): WSHSY, SAAADI. The CDR3 spans 14 residues. This CDR3 is CASSEISGTYEQYF. CDR3 sequence (DNA): TGCGCCAGCAGTGAAATTAGCGGGACCTACGAGCAGTACTTC.

The rearrangement uses TRBV29-1 and TRBJ2-5; 10 positions agree with TRBD2. This CDR3 is 14 amino acids long. Germline-derived CDR1 and CDR2 are SQVTM and ANQGSEA. Germline trimming cut 5 bases from V and 7 bases from J; bases unmatched to any gene: 10. The CDR3 protein is CSVKRGGRETTQYF. As DNA, the CDR3 is TGCAGCGTTAAGCGGGGGGGCCGCGAGACGACCCAGTACTTC.

The chain combines TRBV28 with TRBJ2-5; D possibly corresponds to TRBD1 (6 bases). This CDR3 is 13 amino acids long. V dropped 2 bases and J dropped 4 bases, with 8 bases sitting between them. Germline V gene lookup returns CDR1 MDHEN and CDR2 SYDVKM. The CDR3 nucleotides read TGTGCCAGCAGTTTAATCAGGGGAGAGACCCAGTACTTC. Its protein product is CASSLIRGETQYF.

The J gene is TRBJ1-2, the V gene TRBV2, with a possible D match to TRBD1 (6 bases). This CDR3 region has 15 residues. Deletions cut 6 bases from V and 4 bases from J, with 18 bases between. Germline CDR1 is SNHLY and CDR2 is FYNNEI. CDR3 protein: CASSSWGGGAYGYTF. DNA of the CDR3: TGTGCCAGCAGCAGTTGGGGCGGGGGGGCCTATGGCTACACCTTC.

This rearrangement joins TRBV2 to TRBJ1-2, with D perhaps TRBD1 (6 bases). This CDR3 has 14 residues. Per germline, CDR1 SNHLY and CDR2 FYNNEI. V gave up 6 bases and J gave up 5 bases, with 16 bases separating them. In DNA form, the CDR3 reads TGTGCCAGCAGATCTATGGACAGAGAATATGGCTACACCTTC. Its translation: CASRSMDREYGYTF.

V usage is TRBV28 and J usage is TRBJ1-2; 7 bases align to TRBD1. V shed 5 bases and J 3 bases; nucleotides not matched to a gene: 6. The CDR3 covers 14 residues. Germline V gives CDR1 MDHEN, CDR2 SYDVKM. CDR3 in amino acids: CASSGTARYYGYTF. The CDR3, as DNA: TGTGCCAGCAGTGGGACAGCGAGATACTATGGCTACACCTTC.

The J gene is TRBJ2-1, the V gene TRBV13; 10 nucleotides align to TRBD1. The trim removed 5 bases at V and 4 bases at J, leaving 8 bases unmatched. The CDR3 loop spans 16 amino acids. Looked up from germline, CDR1 is PRHDT and CDR2 is FYEKMQ (reference sequence). The CDR3 region has the DNA TGTGCCAGCAGCCGATATGACAGGGGGCCATACAATGAGCAGTTCTTC. Amino acids: CASSRYDRGPYNEQFF.

The rearrangement links TRBV19 to TRBJ2-2, with 11 bases matching TRBD2. Losses at the gene ends were 4 bases for V and 7 bases for J; bases not matched to a gene: 5. The CDR3 has 15 amino acids. Germline loops: CDR1 LNHDA, CDR2 SQIVND (reference sequence). The CDR3 nucleotides read TGTGCCAGTAGTACCCTAGCGGGGGGCCACGGGGAGCTGTTTTTT. Encoded protein: CASSTLAGGHGELFF.

The chain uses TRBV2 and TRBJ2-7; 9 bases agree with TRBD2. The CDR3 has 14 residues. Germline V gives CDR1 SNHLY, CDR2 FYNNEI. The ends lost 6 bases at V and 5 bases at J; junction bases unmatched: 8. CDR3 nucleotides: TGTGCCAGCAGGCTGGGACTAGCCGGCGACGAGCAGTACTTC. It translates to CASRLGLAGDEQYF.

CDR3 nucleotide sequence: TGTGCCAGCTCACCACTGGGGACAGGGGGCATGAACATTCAGTACTTC. Translation gives CASSPLGTGGMNIQYF. The J gene is TRBJ2-4, the V gene TRBV18; 12 bases are shared with TRBD1. The ends lost 1 base at V and 7 bases at J; junction bases unmatched: 5. CDR1 KGHSH and CDR2 LQKENI come from the germline V gene. The CDR3 loop spans 16 amino acids.

This clone has a handful of counts. The genes are TRBV19 and TRBJ1-5; the match to TRBD1 covers 8 bases. The trim removed 5 bases at V and 8 bases at J, leaving 14 bases unmatched. This CDR3 has 16 amino acids. Germline CDR1 reads LNHDA; CDR2 reads SQIVND (reference sequence). CDR3 sequence (DNA): TGTGCCAGTAGTGTGGGTGGACAGGGAAGAACGGAGCCCCAGCATTTT. It specifies CASSVGGQGRTEPQHF.

The V call is TRBV6-5, the J call TRBJ1-5; TRBD1 matches 7 bases. Looked up from germline, CDR1 is MNHEY and CDR2 is SVGAGI. The CDR3 is made up of 15 amino acids. The trim removed 6 bases at V and 2 bases at J, leaving 7 bases unmatched. Here the CDR3 reads CASSADREGNQPQHF. The CDR3 nucleotides read TGTGCCAGCAGCGCCGACAGGGAAGGCAATCAGCCCCAGCATTTT.

The V gene is TRBV7-2, the J gene TRBJ2-1, with 7 bases matching TRBD2. The CDR3 is 15 amino acids. Germline V gene sequence: CDR1 SGHTA, CDR2 FQGNSA. Trimming at V came to 10 bases and at J to 3 bases, leaving 12 bases not matched to a gene. DNA of the CDR3: TGTGCCACACGGGCGGGCGGGAGTAGCTACAATGAGCAGTTCTTC. Encoded protein: CATRAGGSSYNEQFF.

This rearrangement joins TRBV15 to TRBJ2-1; 11 nucleotides align to TRBD2. Germline loops: CDR1 LNHNV, CDR2 YYDKDF (reference sequence). The CDR3 loop spans 15 amino acids. V dropped 8 bases and J dropped 3; count of bases not matched to a gene: 6. CDR3 sequence reads: CATAPGTSGYNEQFF. Here the CDR3 DNA reads TGTGCCACCGCCCCCGGGACTAGCGGCTACAATGAGCAGTTCTTC. Full variable domain (remainder filled in from reference TRBV15 and TRBJ2-1): DAMVIQNPRYQVTQFGKPVTLSCSQTLNHNVMYWYQQKSSQAPKLLFHYYDKDFNNEADTPDNFQSRRPNTSFCFLDIRSPGLGDTAMYLCATAPGTSGYNEQFFGPGTRLTVL.

The genes are TRBV5-4 and TRBJ2-3; no firm D call. Trimming removed 2 bases at V and 1 base at J, with 5 bases between. Germline V lookup: CDR1 SGHNT, CDR2 YYREEE (reference sequence). The CDR3 has 13 residues. The chain's CDR3 is CASSLHGTDTQYF. The DNA of the CDR3 is TGTGCCAGCAGCTTACACGGCACAGATACGCAGTATTTT.

J is TRBJ1-2 and V is TRBV7-9; unclear D gene. Between the trimmed V and J ends, which lost 1 base and 8 bases, there was a span of 17 bases. Germline V gene data show CDR1 as SEHNR and CDR2 as FQNEAQ (reference sequence). There are 15 residues in the CDR3. The CDR3 DNA is TGTGCCAGCAGCTTAGATACGTCCGGGGTTTTGGGCTACACCTTC. Translated, it gives CASSLDTSGVLGYTF.

V gene TRBV30 combines with J gene TRBJ1-2; the D gene is possibly TRBD1 (6 bases). CDR1 and CDR2 from the germline V gene are GTSNPN and SVGIG (reference sequence). V lost 5 bases to trimming and J lost 7 bases, with 29 bases between them. The CDR3 spans 17 residues. As DNA, the CDR3 is TGTGCCTGGGGGGGCTTCCTGGGGCAGCCAAATAGTCTTGGCTACACCTTC. It translates to CAWGGFLGQPNSLGYTF.